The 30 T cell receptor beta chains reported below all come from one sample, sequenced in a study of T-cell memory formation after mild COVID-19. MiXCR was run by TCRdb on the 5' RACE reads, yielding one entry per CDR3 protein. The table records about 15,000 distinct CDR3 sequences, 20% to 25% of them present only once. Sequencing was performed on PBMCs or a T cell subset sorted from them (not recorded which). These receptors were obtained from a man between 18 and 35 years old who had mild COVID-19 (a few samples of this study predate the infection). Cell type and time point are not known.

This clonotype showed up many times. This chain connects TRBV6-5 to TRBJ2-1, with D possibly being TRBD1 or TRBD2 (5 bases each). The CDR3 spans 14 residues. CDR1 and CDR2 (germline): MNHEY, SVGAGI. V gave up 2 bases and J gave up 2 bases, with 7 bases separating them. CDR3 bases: TGTGCCAGCAGTTACCAGGGACCCTACAATGAGCAGTTCTTC. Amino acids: CASSYQGPYNEQFF.

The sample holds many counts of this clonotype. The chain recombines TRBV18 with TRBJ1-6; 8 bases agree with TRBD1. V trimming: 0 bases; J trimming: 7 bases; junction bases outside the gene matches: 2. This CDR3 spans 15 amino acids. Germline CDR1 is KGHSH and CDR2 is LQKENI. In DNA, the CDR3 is TGTGCCAGCTCACCACCGACAGGGGAAAATTCACCCCTCCACTTT. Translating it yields CASSPPTGENSPLHF.

CDR3 region: CASSLDARRDEQYF. The CDR3 DNA reads as TGTGCCAGCAGCTTAGACGCCCGGAGGGACGAGCAGTACTTC. J is TRBJ2-7 and V is TRBV7-2; a weak D match, TRBD2 (6 bases). V was pared by 1 base and J by 5 bases, with 12 bases between. The CDR3 covers 14 residues. Germline-derived CDR1 and CDR2 are SGHTA and FQGNSA.

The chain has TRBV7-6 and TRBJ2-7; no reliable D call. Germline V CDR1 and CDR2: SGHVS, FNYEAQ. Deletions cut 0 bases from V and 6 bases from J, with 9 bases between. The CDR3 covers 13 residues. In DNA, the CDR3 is TGTGCCAGCAGCTTAGCAGGGTCAAGCGAGCAGTACTTC. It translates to CASSLAGSSEQYF.

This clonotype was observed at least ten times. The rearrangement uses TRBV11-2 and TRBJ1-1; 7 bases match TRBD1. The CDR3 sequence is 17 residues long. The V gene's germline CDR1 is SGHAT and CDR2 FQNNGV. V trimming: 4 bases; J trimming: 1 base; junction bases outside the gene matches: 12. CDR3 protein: CASSSPGGTARNTEAFF. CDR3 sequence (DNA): TGTGCCAGCAGCTCCCCAGGGGGTACGGCAAGGAACACTGAAGCTTTCTTT. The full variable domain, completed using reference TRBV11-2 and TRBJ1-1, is EAGVAQSPRYKIIEKRQSVAFWCNPISGHATLYWYQQILGQGPKLLIQFQNNGVVDDSQLPKDRFSAERLKGVDSTLKIQPAKLEDSAVYLCASSSPGGTARNTEAFFGQGTRLTVV.

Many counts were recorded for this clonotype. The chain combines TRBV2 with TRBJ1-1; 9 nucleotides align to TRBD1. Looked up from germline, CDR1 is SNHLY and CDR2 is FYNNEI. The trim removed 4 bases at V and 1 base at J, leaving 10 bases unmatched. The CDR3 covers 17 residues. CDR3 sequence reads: CASSGWDRVLRNTEAFF. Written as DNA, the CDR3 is TGTGCCAGCAGTGGGTGGGACAGGGTCTTAAGGAACACTGAAGCTTTCTTT.

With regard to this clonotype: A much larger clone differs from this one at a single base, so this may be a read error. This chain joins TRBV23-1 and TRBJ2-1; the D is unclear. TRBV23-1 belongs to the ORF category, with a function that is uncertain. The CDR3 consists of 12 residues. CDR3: CASSQSKGEQLF. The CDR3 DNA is TGCGCCAGCAGTCAATCGAAGGGTGAGCAGTTATTC.

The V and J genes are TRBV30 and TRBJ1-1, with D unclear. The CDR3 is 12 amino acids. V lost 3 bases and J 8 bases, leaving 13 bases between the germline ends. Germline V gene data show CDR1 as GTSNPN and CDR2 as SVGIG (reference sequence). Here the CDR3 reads CAWSINDGEAFF. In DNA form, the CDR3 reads TGTGCCTGGAGCATTAACGATGGGGAAGCTTTCTTT.

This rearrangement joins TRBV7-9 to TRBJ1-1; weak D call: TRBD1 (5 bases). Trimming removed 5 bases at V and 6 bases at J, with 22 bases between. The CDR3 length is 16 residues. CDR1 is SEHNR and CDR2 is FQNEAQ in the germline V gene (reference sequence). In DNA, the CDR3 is TGTGCCAGCAGCCCAACGCCGGGACGGAAGGGCCCTGAAGCTTTCTTT. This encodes CASSPTPGRKGPEAFF.

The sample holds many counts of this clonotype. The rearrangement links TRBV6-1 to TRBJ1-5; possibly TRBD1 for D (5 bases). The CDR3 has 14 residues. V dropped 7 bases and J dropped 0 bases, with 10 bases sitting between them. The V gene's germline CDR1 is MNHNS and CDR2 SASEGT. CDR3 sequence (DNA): TGTGCCAGCATGGAAGGACATAGCAATCAGCCCCAGCATTTT. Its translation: CASMEGHSNQPQHF.

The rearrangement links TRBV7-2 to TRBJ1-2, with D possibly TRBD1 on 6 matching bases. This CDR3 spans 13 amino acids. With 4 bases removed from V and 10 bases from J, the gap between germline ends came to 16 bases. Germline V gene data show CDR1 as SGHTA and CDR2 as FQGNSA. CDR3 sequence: CASSSLWGRNYTF. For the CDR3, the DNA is TGTGCCAGCAGCTCTCTTTGGGGGCGAAACTACACCTTC.

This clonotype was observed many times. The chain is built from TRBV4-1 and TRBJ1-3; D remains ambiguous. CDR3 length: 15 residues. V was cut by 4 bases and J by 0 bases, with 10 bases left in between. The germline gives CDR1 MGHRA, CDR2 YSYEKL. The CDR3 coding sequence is TGCGCCAGCAGCCGAATACAGCTCTCTGGAAACACCATATATTTT. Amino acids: CASSRIQLSGNTIYF.

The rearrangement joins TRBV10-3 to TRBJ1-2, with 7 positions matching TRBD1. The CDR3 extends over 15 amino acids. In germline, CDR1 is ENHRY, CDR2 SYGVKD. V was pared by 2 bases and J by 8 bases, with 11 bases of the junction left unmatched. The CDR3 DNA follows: TGTGCCATCAGTGAGCCCGGACAGGTCCCCCACGGCTACACCTTC. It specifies CAISEPGQVPHGYTF.

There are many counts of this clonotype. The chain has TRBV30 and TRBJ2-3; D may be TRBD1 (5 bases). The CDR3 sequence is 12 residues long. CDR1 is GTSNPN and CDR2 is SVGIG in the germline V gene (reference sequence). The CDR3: CAAGPNTDTQYF. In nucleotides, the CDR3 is TGTGCTGCAGGGCCGAACACAGATACGCAGTATTTT.

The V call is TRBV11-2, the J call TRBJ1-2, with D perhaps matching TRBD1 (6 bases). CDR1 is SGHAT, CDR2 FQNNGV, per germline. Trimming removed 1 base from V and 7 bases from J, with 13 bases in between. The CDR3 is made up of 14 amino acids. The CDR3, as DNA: TGTGCCAGCAGCTTAGTCCCAGGGGATGGTGGCTACACCTTC. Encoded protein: CASSLVPGDGGYTF.

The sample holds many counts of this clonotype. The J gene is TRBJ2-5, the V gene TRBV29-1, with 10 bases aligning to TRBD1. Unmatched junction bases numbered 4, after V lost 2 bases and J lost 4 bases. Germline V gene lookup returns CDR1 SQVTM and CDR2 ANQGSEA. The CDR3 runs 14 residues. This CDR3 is CSVEKDRGRETQYF. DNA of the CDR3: TGCAGCGTTGAAAAAGACAGGGGGCGAGAGACCCAGTACTTC. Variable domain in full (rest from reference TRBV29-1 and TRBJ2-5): SAVISQKPSRDICQRGTSLTIQCQVDSQVTMMFWYRQQPGQSLTLIATANQGSEATYESGFVIDKFPISRPNLTFSTLTVSNMSPEDSSIYLCSVEKDRGRETQYFGPGTRLLVL.

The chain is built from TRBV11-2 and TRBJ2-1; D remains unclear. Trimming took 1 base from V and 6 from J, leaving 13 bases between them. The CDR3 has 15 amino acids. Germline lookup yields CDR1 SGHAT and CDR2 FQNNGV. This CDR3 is CASSLGQEGINEQFF. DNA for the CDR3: TGTGCCAGCAGCTTAGGCCAGGAAGGGATCAATGAGCAGTTCTTC.

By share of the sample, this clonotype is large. CDR3 DNA: TGTGCCAGCAGCTTATGGGATACTGGCCCCCTAGAGACCCAGTACTTC. The encoded protein is CASSLWDTGPLETQYF. V gene TRBV7-2 combines with J gene TRBJ2-5; no reliable D call. The V end was cut by 2 bases, the J end by 4 bases, with 17 bases between. CDR1 is SGHTA and CDR2 is FQGNSA in the germline V gene. CDR3 size: 16 residues.

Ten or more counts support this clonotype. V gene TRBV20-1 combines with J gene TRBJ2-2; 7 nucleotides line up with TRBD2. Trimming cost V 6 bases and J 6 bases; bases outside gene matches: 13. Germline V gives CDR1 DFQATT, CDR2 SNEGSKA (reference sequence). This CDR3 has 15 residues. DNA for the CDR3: TGCAGTGCCACTACCGGGGGGTTAGGCCCCGGGGAGCTGTTTTTT. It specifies CSATTGGLGPGELFF.

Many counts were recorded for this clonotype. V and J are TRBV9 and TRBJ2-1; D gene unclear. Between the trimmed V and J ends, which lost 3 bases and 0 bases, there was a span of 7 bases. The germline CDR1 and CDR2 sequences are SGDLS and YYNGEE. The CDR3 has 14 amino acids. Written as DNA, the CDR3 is TGTGCCAGCAGCGAGGGCATCTCCTACAATGAGCAGTTCTTC. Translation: CASSEGISYNEQFF.

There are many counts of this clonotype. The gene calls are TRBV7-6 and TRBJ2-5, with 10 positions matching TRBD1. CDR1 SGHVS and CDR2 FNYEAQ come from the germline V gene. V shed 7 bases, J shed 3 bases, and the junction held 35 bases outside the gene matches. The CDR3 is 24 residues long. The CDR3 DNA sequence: TGTGCCAGCACCAAGACGCCTCTTGATTTGACAGGGGGCGAGGGCAGCAAGTGGGAAGAGACCCAGTACTTC. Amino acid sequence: CASTKTPLDLTGGEGSKWEETQYF.

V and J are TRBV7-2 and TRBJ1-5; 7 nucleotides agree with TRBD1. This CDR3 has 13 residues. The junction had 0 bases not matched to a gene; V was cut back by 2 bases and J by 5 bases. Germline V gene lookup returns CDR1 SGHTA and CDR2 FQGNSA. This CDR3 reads CASSLTGDQPQHF. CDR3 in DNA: TGTGCCAGCAGCTTAACAGGGGATCAGCCCCAGCATTTT.

The CDR3 reads CASSYLAGVIEQFF. DNA for the CDR3: TGTGCCAGCAGTTACCTAGCGGGAGTTATTGAGCAGTTCTTC. This chain joins TRBV6-6 and TRBJ2-1, with 10 bases fitting TRBD2. Germline lookup yields CDR1 MNHNY and CDR2 SVGAGI (reference sequence). J lost 9 bases, V lost 2 bases, and 4 bases had no gene match. The CDR3 contains 14 residues.

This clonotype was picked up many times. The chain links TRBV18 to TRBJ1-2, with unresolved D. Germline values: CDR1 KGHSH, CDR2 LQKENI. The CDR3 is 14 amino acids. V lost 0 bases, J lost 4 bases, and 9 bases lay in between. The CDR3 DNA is TGTGCCAGCTCACCACCTCTGGGGTCCTATGGCTACACCTTC. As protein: CASSPPLGSYGYTF.

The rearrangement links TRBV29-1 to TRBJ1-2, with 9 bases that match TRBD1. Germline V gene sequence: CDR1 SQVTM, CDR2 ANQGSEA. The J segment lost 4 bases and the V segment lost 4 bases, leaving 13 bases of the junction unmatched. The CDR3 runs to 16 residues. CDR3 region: CSVVTGTGKGLYGYTF. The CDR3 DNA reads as TGCAGCGTTGTAACCGGGACAGGGAAGGGCCTCTATGGCTACACCTTC.

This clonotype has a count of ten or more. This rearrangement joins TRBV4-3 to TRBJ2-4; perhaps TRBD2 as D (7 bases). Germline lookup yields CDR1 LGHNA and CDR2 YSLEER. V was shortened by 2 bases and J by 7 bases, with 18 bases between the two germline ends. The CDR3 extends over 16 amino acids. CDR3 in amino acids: CASSQLWGGGANIQYF. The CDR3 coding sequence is TGCGCCAGCAGCCAACTATGGGGTGGGGGGGCGAACATTCAGTACTTC.

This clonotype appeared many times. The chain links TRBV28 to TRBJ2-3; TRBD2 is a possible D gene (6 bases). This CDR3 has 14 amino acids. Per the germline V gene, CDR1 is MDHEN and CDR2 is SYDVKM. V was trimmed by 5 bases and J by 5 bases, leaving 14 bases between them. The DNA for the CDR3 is TGTGCCAGCAGTCCCGGGGGTGGAGTAGATACGCAGTATTTT. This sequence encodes CASSPGGGVDTQYF.

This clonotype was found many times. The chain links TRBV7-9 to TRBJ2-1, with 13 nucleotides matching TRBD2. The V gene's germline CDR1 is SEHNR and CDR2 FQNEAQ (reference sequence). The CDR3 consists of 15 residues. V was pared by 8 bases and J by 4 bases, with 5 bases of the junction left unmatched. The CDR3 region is CASVPLAGGYNEQFF. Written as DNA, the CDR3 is TGTGCCAGCGTGCCACTAGCGGGGGGGTACAATGAGCAGTTCTTC.

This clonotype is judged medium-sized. CDR3 region: CSARGGLAGSQETQYF. The CDR3 DNA reads TGCAGTGCTAGAGGGGGGCTAGCGGGGAGCCAAGAGACCCAGTACTTC. This chain links TRBV20-1 with TRBJ2-5; 9 positions match TRBD2. The germline CDR1 and CDR2 sequences are DFQATT and SNEGSKA (reference sequence). With V trimmed by 1 base and J by 1 base, 7 bases remained unmatched. The CDR3 extends over 16 amino acids.

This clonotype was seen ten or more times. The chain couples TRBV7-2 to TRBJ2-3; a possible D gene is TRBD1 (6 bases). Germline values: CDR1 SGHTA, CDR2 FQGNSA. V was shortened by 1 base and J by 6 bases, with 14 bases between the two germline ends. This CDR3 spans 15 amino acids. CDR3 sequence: CASSLVGGSGDTQYF. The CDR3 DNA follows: TGTGCCAGCAGCTTAGTTGGGGGCTCGGGGGATACGCAGTATTTT.